This TCR beta chain is from a study of cytomegalovirus exposure and HLA in healthy donors. Points from the study as a whole: Confirmation was obtained in vitro that a few CMV-associated chains are specific for CMV antigens. Sequencing probably produced one cluster of sequence variants that were highly shared.

60 Vbeta and 13 Jbeta primers were used in PCR. Clones were read by immunoSEQ multiplex PCR, and TCRdb kept only the in-frame ones, dropping some. Counted here are about 93,000 clones, approximately 80% occurring once; the ten biggest clones make up roughly 3.8%. Per germline, CDR1 SGHTA and CDR2 FQGNSA. The CDR3 totals 13 residues. Between the trimmed V and J ends, which lost 1 base and 2 bases, there was a span of 5 bases. This clone has a single count. Its antigen is undetermined. The sequence derives from a man aged 45-60 years in good health and CMV-seronegative. Material: PBMCs. The rearrangement links TRBV7-2 to TRBJ1-2; D call uncertain. The CDR3 loop reads CASSLDTNYGYTF. The CDR3 region has the DNA TGTGCCAGCAGCTTAGACACGAACTATGGCTACACCTTC.